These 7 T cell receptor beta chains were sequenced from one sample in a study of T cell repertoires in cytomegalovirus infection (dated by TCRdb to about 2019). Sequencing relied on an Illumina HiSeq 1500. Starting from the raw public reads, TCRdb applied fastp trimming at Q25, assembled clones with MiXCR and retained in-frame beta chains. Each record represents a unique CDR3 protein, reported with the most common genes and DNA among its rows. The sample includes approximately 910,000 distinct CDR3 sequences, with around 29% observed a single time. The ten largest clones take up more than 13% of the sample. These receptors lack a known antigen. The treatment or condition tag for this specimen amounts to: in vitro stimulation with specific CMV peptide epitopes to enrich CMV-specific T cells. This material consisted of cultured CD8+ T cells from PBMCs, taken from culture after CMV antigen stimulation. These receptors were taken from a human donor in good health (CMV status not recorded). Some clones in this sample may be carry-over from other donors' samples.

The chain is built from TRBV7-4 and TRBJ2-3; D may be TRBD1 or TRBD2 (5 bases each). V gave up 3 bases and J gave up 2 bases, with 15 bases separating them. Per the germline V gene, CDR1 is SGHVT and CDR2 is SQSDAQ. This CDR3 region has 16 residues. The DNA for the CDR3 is TGTGCCAGCAGCTTGGCGAGTGGGACCTACACAGATACGCAGTATTTT. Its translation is CASSLASGTYTDTQYF.

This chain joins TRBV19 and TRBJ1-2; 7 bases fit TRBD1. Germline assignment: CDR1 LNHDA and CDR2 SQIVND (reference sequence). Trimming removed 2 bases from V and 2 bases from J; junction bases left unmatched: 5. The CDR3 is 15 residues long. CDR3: CASSISQGQNYGYTF. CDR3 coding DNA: TGTGCCAGTAGTATATCCCAGGGACAGAACTATGGCTACACCTTC.

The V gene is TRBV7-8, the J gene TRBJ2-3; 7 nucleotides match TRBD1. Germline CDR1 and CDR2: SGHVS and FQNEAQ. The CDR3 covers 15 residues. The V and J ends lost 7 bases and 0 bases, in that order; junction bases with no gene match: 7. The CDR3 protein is CASKRGLPSTDTQYF. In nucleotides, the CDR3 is TGTGCCAGCAAAAGGGGGCTGCCTAGCACAGATACGCAGTATTTT.

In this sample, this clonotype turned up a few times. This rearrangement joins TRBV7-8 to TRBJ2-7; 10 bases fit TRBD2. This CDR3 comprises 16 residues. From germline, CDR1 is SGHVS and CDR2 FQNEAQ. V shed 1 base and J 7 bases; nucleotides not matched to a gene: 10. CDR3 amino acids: CASSLVLVAGGGEQYF. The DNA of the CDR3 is TGTGCCAGCAGCTTAGTGTTGGTAGCGGGGGGAGGAGAGCAGTACTTC.

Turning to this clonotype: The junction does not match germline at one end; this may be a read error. This chain's CDR3 is CASSLGTPENYGYTF. The CDR3 region has the DNA TGTGCCAGCAGCTTAGGGACACCGGAGAACTATGGCTACACCTTC. The rearrangement links TRBV12-3 or TRBV12-4 to TRBJ1-2; D is possibly TRBD1 (6 bases). CDR3 size: 15 residues.

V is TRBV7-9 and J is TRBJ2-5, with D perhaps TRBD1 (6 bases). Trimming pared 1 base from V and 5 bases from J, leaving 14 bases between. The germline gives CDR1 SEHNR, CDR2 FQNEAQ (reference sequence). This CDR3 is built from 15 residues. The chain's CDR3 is CASSLVGVGHETQYF. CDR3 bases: TGTGCCAGCAGCTTAGTGGGCGTGGGACATGAGACCCAGTACTTC.

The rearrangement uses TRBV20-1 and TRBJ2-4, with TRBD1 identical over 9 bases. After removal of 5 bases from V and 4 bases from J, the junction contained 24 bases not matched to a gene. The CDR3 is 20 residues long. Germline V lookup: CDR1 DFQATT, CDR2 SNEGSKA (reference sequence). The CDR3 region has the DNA TGCAGTGCTTCCAGAGGGTGGGACAGGGAGTTGGGTAGGGTGAAAAACATTCAGTACTTC. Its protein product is CSASRGWDRELGRVKNIQYF.